This T cell receptor (beta chain) was sequenced in a study of B cell selection in AIRE deficiency. Study-wide findings and caveats: Shared Treg sequences had shorter CDR3s, biased toward rearrangements with few non-templated insertions.

Conventional CD4 T cells were sorted as CD4+CD127+ cells. Produced via immunoSEQ multiplex PCR; TCRdb's table is partial and in-frame only. The sample lists 20,000 to 30,000 clones, around 97% seen once, with just over 0.2% in the top ten. Germline CDR1 and CDR2: LNHDA and SQIVND (reference sequence). The CDR3 covers 11 residues. The V end was cut by 3 bases, the J end by 12 bases, with 9 bases between. A word on this clone: The antigen is unknown.

The receptor was isolated from a human donor with AIRE deficiency. Sequencing used conventional CD4+ T cells sorted from PBMCs. V is TRBV19 and J is TRBJ2-1; D perhaps matches TRBD2 (5 bases). This CDR3 is CASSMGEWQFF. As DNA, the CDR3 is TGTGCCAGTAGTATGGGAGAGTGGCAGTTCTTC.